The T cell receptor beta chain under discussion was sequenced for a study of blood T cell repertoires in COVID-19. At the level of the study: The United States, Italy and Spain provided the acute and convalescent COVID-19 samples.

The protocol was immunoSEQ multiplex PCR, while the TCRdb copy is restricted to in-frame clones and leaves out a portion. The data contain over 35,000 clones, more than 90% of them singletons. Germline lookup yields CDR1 SGHTA and CDR2 FQGNSA. The CDR3 loop spans 15 amino acids. V lost 3 bases to trimming and J lost 6 bases, with 16 bases between them. The TCR sequence derives from a man aged 65 to 79 with active COVID-19. The sequencing sample was made of peripheral blood. This chain connects TRBV7-2 to TRBJ2-3; D possibly corresponds to TRBD2 (6 bases). The CDR3 sequence: CASSLGLLLGDTQYF. The CDR3, as DNA: TGTGCCAGCAGCTTGGGACTTCTTCTTGGGGATACGCAGTATTTT. Full variable domain (rest looked up from reference TRBV7-2 and TRBJ2-3): GAGVSQSPSNKVTEKGKDVELRCDPISGHTALYWYRQSLGQGLEFLIYFQGNSAPDKSGLPSDRFSAERTGGSVSTLTIQRTQQEDSAVYLCASSLGLLLGDTQYFGPGTRLTVL.